This T cell receptor beta chain came from a study of blood T cell repertoires in COVID-19. Data came from immunoSEQ multiplex PCR; TCRdb stores just in-frame clones and leaves some out. The repertoire holds about 160,000 clones, with around 86% as singletons. The germline V gene encodes CDR1 SGHKS and CDR2 YYEKEE (reference sequence). The CDR3 contains 13 residues. The V and J ends lost 0 bases and 1 base respectively, with 5 bases between them. Specimen: peripheral blood. This sequence joins TRBV5-5 and TRBJ2-7; D unresolved. This clonotype was obtained from a man aged 65-85 years with acute or convalescent COVID-19. The CDR3 DNA follows: TGTGCCAGCAGCTTGGACAATTCCTACGAGCAGTACTTC. It encodes CASSLDNSYEQYF.